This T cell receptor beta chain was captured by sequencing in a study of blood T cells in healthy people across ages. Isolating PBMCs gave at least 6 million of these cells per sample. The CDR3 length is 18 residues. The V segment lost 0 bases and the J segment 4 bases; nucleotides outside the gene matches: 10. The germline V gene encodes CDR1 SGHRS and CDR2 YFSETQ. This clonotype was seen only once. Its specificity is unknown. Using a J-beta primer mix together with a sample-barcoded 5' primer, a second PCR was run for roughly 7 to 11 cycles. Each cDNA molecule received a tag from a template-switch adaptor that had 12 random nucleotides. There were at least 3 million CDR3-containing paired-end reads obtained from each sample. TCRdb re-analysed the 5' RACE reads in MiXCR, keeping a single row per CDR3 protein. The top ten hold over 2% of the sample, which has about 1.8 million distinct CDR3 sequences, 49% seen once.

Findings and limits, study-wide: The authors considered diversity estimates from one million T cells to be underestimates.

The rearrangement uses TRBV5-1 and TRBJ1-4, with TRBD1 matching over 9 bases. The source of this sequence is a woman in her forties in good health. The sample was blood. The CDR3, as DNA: TGCGCCAGCAGCTTGGTTCTACAGGGGGCCGGTTTTAATGAAAAACTGTTTTTT. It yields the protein CASSLVLQGAGFNEKLFF.